The source of this T cell receptor beta chain is a study of T cells in Graves' hyperthyroidism and ophthalmopathy. General study results and limits: Appearing also in blood were most of the thyroid clonotypes expanded above 0.001. Ophthalmopathy and stable hyperthyroidism were told apart by a 13 V-J model.

This clonotype came up once. What it binds is not known. The germline V gene encodes CDR1 LGHNA and CDR2 YNFKEQ. The CDR3 consists of 15 residues. V was pared by 4 bases and J by 2 bases, with 15 bases between. Amplification targeted TCR beta CDR3 regions from RNA transcripts. HTBI primers were the set used in a first-round RT-PCR of the TCR CDR3. MiXCR, run by TCRdb on the multiplex PCR reads, gives a single entry per CDR3 protein. The sample has approximately 600,000 distinct CDR3 sequences, around 20% seen once. Exclusion criteria comprised uncontrolled infection, other autoimmune disease, pregnancy or lactation.

Input material: blood. This TCR came from a young man with Graves' ophthalmopathy. This rearrangement joins TRBV4-2 to TRBJ2-7; D gene ambiguous. The CDR3 region has the DNA TGTGCCAGCAGCCCAGACGTACTTGCTACCTACGAGCAGTACTTC. Amino acid sequence: CASSPDVLATYEQYF.